This T cell receptor beta chain originates from a study of OX40 agonist ivuxolimab in advanced cancers. Study background: The drug used for patients, ivuxolimab, was an agonistic anti-OX40 (CD134) antibody. General observations from the study: Part of the nonresponder group also had normalized T-cell clonal expansion that was low. Relative to CD4+, CD8+ T cells held more expanded clones on average.

Germline V gene data show CDR1 as WSHSY and CDR2 as SAAADI. The CDR3 spans 15 residues. The V end lost 3 bases, the J end lost 6 bases, and 14 bases lay between the germline ends. Notes on this clone: What it binds is not known.

Some clones are missing from TCRdb's copy, which holds only in-frame ones; the method was immunoSEQ multiplex PCR. The sample records about 40,000 clones, around nine tenths being singletons. The chain combines TRBV10-2 with TRBJ2-2; D is possibly TRBD1 or TRBD2 (5 bases each). The sample in question was CD4+ or CD8+ T cells sorted from blood, obtained in a trial of the OX40 agonist ivuxolimab. The receptor's source is an adult with an advanced solid tumor such as melanoma, head and neck, liver or kidney cancer. CDR3: CASSDPLLGAGELFF. CDR3 bases: TGCGCCAGCAGTGATCCCTTGTTGGGGGCCGGGGAGCTGTTTTTT.